A single sample is the source of the 3 T cell receptor beta chains below, sequenced in a study of OX40 agonist ivuxolimab in advanced cancers. The table came from immunoSEQ multiplex PCR; TCRdb's copy has only in-frame clones and leaves some out. The top ten clones hold roughly 23% of a sample with approximately 26,000 clones, nearly 80% of them seen once. This specimen was CD4+ or CD8+ T cells sorted from blood, taken in a trial of the OX40 agonist ivuxolimab. The receptors shown here come from an adult with an advanced solid tumor such as melanoma, head and neck, liver or kidney cancer.

The V and J genes are TRBV4-1 and TRBJ2-7; 14 bases fit TRBD2. After removal of 4 bases from V and 1 base from J, the junction contained 6 bases not matched to a gene. The CDR3 has 17 residues. CDR1 MGHRA and CDR2 YSYEKL come from the germline V gene. The CDR3 DNA reads TGCGCCAGCAGCCTGTCGGGACTAGCGGGGGTATCCTACGAGCAGTACTTC. Protein product: CASSLSGLAGVSYEQYF.

The chain joins TRBV4-1 to TRBJ2-3; tentative D call: TRBD2 (5 bases). V lost 1 base and J lost 3, with 11 bases in between. Germline CDR1 and CDR2: MGHRA and YSYEKL. The length of the CDR3 is 15 residues. CDR3 sequence: CASSQALGKTDTQYF. The CDR3 DNA reads TGCGCCAGCAGCCAAGCCCTCGGGAAAACAGATACGCAGTATTTT.

This clone came up once. This chain connects TRBV4-3 to TRBJ1-3; tentatively, D is TRBD1 (5 bases). Trimming removed 0 bases from V and 0 bases from J, with 9 bases in between. This CDR3 has 16 residues. Germline lookup yields CDR1 LGHNA and CDR2 YSLEER. The CDR3 sequence is CASSQDPGNSGNTIYF. As DNA, the CDR3 is TGCGCCAGCAGCCAAGACCCAGGGAACTCTGGAAACACCATATATTTT.